These T cell receptor beta chains were read from a single sample in a study of CD8 T cells in ankylosing spondylitis. TCRdb passed the 5' RACE reads through MiXCR, listing each CDR3 protein once. This table holds roughly 670,000 distinct CDR3 sequences, about 20% found once. What was sequenced was blood, either unsorted or a sorted T cell fraction (not recorded which). These receptors were taken from a male donor with ankylosing spondylitis. Each CDR3 is given without its conserved first and last residue. A D gene is named only where the DNA matches it firmly.

CDR3aa: ASTGTGGERTYNEQF
d_gene: TRBD1
j_gene: TRBJ2-1
v_gene: TRBV25-1

CDR3aa: ASSLLGTGNGYT
d_gene: TRBD1
j_gene: TRBJ1-2
v_gene: TRBV7-2

CDR3aa: ASSYNGLDGEQY
d_gene: NA
j_gene: TRBJ2-7
v_gene: TRBV6-5

CDR3aa: SAGSTGKLSYNEQF
d_gene: NA
j_gene: TRBJ2-1
v_gene: TRBV20-1

CDR3aa: SARVPSGGLDTQY
d_gene: TRBD2
j_gene: TRBJ2-3
v_gene: TRBV20-1

CDR3aa: ASSYSAVQETQY
d_gene: NA
j_gene: TRBJ2-5
v_gene: TRBV6-2/TRBV6-3

CDR3aa: ASSHPEGGINEQF
d_gene: NA
j_gene: TRBJ2-1
v_gene: TRBV11-2

CDR3aa: AISEQVNSPLH
d_gene: NA
j_gene: TRBJ1-6
v_gene: TRBV10-3

CDR3aa: ASSWDTGISGNTIY
d_gene: NA
j_gene: TRBJ1-3
v_gene: TRBV12-3/TRBV12-4

CDR3aa: ASSFAVTNTGELF
d_gene: NA
j_gene: TRBJ2-2
v_gene: TRBV12-3/TRBV12-4

CDR3aa: ASRGIWGLNEKLF
d_gene: NA
j_gene: TRBJ1-4
v_gene: TRBV6-1

CDR3aa: ASSYLLAATTDTQY
d_gene: TRBD2
j_gene: TRBJ2-3
v_gene: TRBV4-1

CDR3aa: ASSFGTGASTDTQY
d_gene: TRBD1
j_gene: TRBJ2-3
v_gene: TRBV5-1

CDR3aa: ASSQDMGALNTEAF
d_gene: NA
j_gene: TRBJ1-1
v_gene: TRBV16

CDR3aa: SAHRTSGSYRDTQY
d_gene: TRBD2
j_gene: TRBJ2-3
v_gene: TRBV20-1

CDR3aa: SARVFVSGLGTQY
d_gene: NA
j_gene: TRBJ2-5
v_gene: TRBV20-1

CDR3aa: AISDSNEQY
d_gene: NA
j_gene: TRBJ2-7
v_gene: TRBV10-3

CDR3aa: ASTLGPSSYEQY
d_gene: NA
j_gene: TRBJ2-7
v_gene: TRBV7-2

CDR3aa: ATSRDQPGNYGYT
d_gene: NA
j_gene: TRBJ1-2
v_gene: TRBV15

CDR3aa: ASLGLARNNEQF
d_gene: TRBD2
j_gene: TRBJ2-1
v_gene: TRBV6-2/TRBV6-3

CDR3aa: ASSSHRDVGGYT
d_gene: NA
j_gene: TRBJ1-2
v_gene: TRBV6-5

CDR3aa: ASKERDHLETQY
d_gene: TRBD2
j_gene: TRBJ2-5
v_gene: TRBV19

CDR3aa: SARTPGTSGRAGNTQY
d_gene: TRBD2
j_gene: TRBJ2-3
v_gene: TRBV20-1

CDR3aa: ATRLSDTGELF
d_gene: NA
j_gene: TRBJ2-2
v_gene: TRBV15

CDR3aa: ASSSRTGGADEQF
d_gene: NA
j_gene: TRBJ2-1
v_gene: TRBV7-3

CDR3aa: ASSEMGLAPEQF
d_gene: NA
j_gene: TRBJ2-1
v_gene: TRBV6-1